This TCR beta chain originates from a study of Graves' ophthalmopathy and Graves' hyperthyroidism. Broader study findings: From stable hyperthyroidism, ophthalmopathy was separated by a 13-signature model with 85% to 90% sensitivity and 80% to 82% specificity.

Concerning this clonotype: Its antigen is not known. One end of the junction fails to match germline, which may point to a read error.

The authors amplified TCR beta CDR3 regions from RNA transcripts. The workflow started with a first-round RT-PCR run with HTBI primers and then moved on to a second-round multiplex PCR. TCRdb redid the calling of the multiplex PCR reads with MiXCR, one entry per CDR3 protein. Here the sample spans roughly 400,000 distinct CDR3 sequences, roughly 15% being singletons. This sequence was found in a young woman with stable Graves' hyperthyroidism. Sequenced material: peripheral blood.

CDR3 sequence: CASSSRQGQVSPLKF. In DNA form, the CDR3 reads TGTGCCAGCAGCTCCAGACAGGGCCAGGTATCACCCCTCAAATTT. The chain carries TRBV12-3 or TRBV12-4 and TRBJ1-6; the match to TRBD1 covers 7 bases. There are 15 residues in the CDR3.